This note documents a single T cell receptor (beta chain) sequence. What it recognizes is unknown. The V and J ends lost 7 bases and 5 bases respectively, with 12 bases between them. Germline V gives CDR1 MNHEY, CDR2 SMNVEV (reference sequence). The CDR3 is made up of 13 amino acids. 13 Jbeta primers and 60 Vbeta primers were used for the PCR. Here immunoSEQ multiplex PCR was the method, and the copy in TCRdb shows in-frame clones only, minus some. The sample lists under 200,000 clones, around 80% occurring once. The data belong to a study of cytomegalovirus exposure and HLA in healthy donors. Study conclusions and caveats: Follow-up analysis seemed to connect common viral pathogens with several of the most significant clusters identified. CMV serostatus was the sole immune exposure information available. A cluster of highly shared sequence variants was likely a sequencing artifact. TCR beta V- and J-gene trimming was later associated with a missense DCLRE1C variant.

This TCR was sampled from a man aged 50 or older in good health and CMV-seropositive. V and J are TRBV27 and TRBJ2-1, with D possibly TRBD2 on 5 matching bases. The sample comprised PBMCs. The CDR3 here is CASTRRGNNEQFF. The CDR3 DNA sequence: TGTGCCAGCACCCGCCGGGGAAACAATGAGCAGTTCTTC.